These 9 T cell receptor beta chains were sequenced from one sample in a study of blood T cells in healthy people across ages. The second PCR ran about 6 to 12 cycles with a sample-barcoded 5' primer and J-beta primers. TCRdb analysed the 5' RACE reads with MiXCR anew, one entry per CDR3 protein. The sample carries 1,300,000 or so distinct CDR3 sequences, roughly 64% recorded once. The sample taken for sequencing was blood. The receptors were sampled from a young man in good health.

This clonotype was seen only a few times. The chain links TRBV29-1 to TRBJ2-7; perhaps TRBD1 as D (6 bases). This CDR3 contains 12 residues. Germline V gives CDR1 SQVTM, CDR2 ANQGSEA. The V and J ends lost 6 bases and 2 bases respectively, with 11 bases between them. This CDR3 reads CSVGAPPYEQYF. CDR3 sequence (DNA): TGCAGCGTGGGGGCCCCGCCCTACGAGCAGTACTTC.

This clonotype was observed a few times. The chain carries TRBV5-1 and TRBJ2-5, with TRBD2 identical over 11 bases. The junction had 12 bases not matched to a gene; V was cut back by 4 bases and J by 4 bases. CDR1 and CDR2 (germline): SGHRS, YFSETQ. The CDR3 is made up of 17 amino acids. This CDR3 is CASSLRTSGSFGETQYF. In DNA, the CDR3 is TGCGCCAGCAGCCTAAGAACTAGCGGGAGTTTCGGAGAGACCCAGTACTTC.

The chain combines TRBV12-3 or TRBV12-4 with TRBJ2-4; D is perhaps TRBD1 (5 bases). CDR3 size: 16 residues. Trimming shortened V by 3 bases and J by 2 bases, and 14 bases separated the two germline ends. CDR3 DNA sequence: TGTGCCAGCAGTTTTCCATCCAGGGTTACCAAAAACATTCAGTACTTC. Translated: CASSFPSRVTKNIQYF.

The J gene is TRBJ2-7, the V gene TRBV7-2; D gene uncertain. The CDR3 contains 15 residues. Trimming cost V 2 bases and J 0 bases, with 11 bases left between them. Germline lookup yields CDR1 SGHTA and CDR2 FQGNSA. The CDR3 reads CASSLLSQSSYEQYF. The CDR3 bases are TGTGCCAGCAGCTTATTAAGCCAGAGCTCCTACGAGCAGTACTTC.

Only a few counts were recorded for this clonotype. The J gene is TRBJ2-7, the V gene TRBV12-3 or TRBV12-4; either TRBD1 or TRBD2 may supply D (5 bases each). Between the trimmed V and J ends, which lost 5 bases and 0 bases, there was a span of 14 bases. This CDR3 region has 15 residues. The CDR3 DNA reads TGTGCCAGCAGTCCGGAGGACATCCACTCCTACGAGCAGTACTTC. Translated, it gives CASSPEDIHSYEQYF.

CDR3 loop: CASSQVSWDVTDTQYF. CDR3 nucleotide sequence: TGTGCCAGCAGCCAGGTCTCCTGGGATGTCACAGATACGCAGTATTTT. The rearrangement links TRBV14 to TRBJ2-3; D not resolved. The V gene's germline CDR1 is SGHDN and CDR2 FVKESK. The V gene lost 3 bases and the J gene lost 2 bases, with 15 bases spanning the gap. The CDR3 contains 16 residues.

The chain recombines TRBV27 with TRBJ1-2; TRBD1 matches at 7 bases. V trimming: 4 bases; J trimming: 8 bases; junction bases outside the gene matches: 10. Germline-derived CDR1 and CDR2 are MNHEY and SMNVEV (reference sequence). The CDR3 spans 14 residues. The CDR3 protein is CASSWDSGGEGYTF. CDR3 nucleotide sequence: TGTGCCAGCAGTTGGGACAGTGGGGGTGAAGGCTACACCTTC.

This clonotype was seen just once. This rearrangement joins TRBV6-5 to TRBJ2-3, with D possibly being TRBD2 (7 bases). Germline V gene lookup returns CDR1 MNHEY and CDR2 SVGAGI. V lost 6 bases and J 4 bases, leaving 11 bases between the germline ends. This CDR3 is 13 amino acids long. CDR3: CASRIGGADTQYF. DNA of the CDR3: TGTGCCAGCAGAATAGGGGGGGCAGATACGCAGTATTTT.

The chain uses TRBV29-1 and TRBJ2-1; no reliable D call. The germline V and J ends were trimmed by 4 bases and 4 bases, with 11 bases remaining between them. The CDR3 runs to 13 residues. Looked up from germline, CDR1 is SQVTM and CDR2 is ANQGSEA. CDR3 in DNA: TGCAGCGTTGGAGAGGTTCCTTACAATGAGCAGTTCTTC. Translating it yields CSVGEVPYNEQFF.